A single sample is the source of the 20 T cell receptor beta chains below, sequenced in a study of T-cell memory formation after mild COVID-19. From the 5' RACE reads, TCRdb called clonotypes with MiXCR, one entry per CDR3 protein. The sample includes about 390,000 distinct CDR3 sequences, more than 20% of them seen just once. Material for sequencing was PBMCs or a T cell subset sorted from them (not recorded which). The receptor set was obtained from an adult woman who had mild COVID-19 (a few samples of this study predate the infection). Cell type and time point are not known.

The chain is built from TRBV10-3 and TRBJ2-7; D is uncertain. There are 12 residues in the CDR3. V was shortened by 2 bases and J by 2 bases, with 4 bases between the two germline ends. Per germline, CDR1 ENHRY and CDR2 SYGVKD. CDR3 DNA sequence: TGTGCCATCAGTGAGCACACCTACGAGCAGTACTTC. The encoded protein is CAISEHTYEQYF.

This clonotype was picked up a small number of times. This chain uses TRBV6-5 with TRBJ2-3, with D perhaps matching TRBD1 or TRBD2 (5 bases each). CDR1 and CDR2 from the germline V gene are MNHEY and SVGAGI. The CDR3 is 15 amino acids. Trimming removed 6 bases from V and 9 bases from J, with 22 bases in between. This chain's CDR3 is CASSHTGTGIGTQYF. CDR3 nucleotide sequence: TGTGCCAGCAGCCACACCGGGACGGGCATAGGGACGCAGTATTTT.

This clonotype was observed a single time. The CDR3 DNA is TGTGCCAGCAGCGACCCAGGGGATGGTGGCTACACCTTC. It encodes CASSDPGDGGYTF. V and J are TRBV3-1 and TRBJ1-2, with a weak D call TRBD1 (6 bases). This CDR3 spans 13 amino acids. Per the germline V gene, CDR1 is LGHDT and CDR2 is YNNKEL (reference sequence). The V end was cut by 5 bases, the J end by 7 bases, with 14 bases between.

This clonotype was counted between two and nine times. V usage is TRBV7-2 and J usage is TRBJ1-1; D call uncertain. This CDR3 is 15 amino acids long. Germline V gives CDR1 SGHTA, CDR2 FQGNSA. With 1 base removed from V and 4 bases from J, the gap between germline ends came to 13 bases. The CDR3, as DNA: TGTGCCAGCAGCTTAGGGGCCAGAGGGAGCACTGAAGCTTTCTTT. Protein sequence: CASSLGARGSTEAFF.

The table lists this clonotype with a few counts. J is TRBJ1-1 and V is TRBV5-1; D gene unclear. This CDR3 spans 13 amino acids. Germline V gene data show CDR1 as SGHRS and CDR2 as YFSETQ. V dropped 0 bases and J dropped 6 bases, with 9 bases sitting between them. The CDR3 DNA follows: TGCGCCAGCAGCTTGGTTTCTGGCGCTGAAGCTTTCTTT. Translated, it gives CASSLVSGAEAFF. Looking up the rest from reference TRBV5-1 and TRBJ1-1 gives the full variable domain: KAGVTQTPRYLIKTRGQQVTLSCSPISGHRSVSWYQQTPGQGLQFLFEYFSETQRNKGNFPGRFSGRQFSNSRSEMNVSTLELGDSALYLCASSLVSGAEAFFGQGTRLTVV.

V is TRBV18 and J is TRBJ2-7; weak D call: TRBD1 (6 bases). Germline CDR1 reads KGHSH; CDR2 reads LQKENI. V was cut by 6 bases and J by 3 bases, with 21 bases left in between. The CDR3 sequence is 16 residues long. The CDR3 DNA is TGTGCCAGCTCTGTCGGAGAACAGGGAATCGACTACGAGCAGTACTTC. This codes for CASSVGEQGIDYEQYF. Using reference TRBV18 and TRBJ2-7 for the parts outside the CDR3, the full variable domain is NAGVMQNPRHLVRRRGQEARLRCSPMKGHSHVYWYRQLPEEGLKFMVYLQKENIIDESGMPKERFSAEFPKEGPSILRIQQVVRGDSAAYFCASSVGEQGIDYEQYFGPGTRLTVT.

This clonotype was seen only a few times. The gene calls are TRBV12-3 or TRBV12-4 and TRBJ2-2, with D unresolved. The CDR3 sequence is 11 residues long. Trimming stripped 6 bases from V and 8 bases from J, with 7 bases between. The CDR3 protein is CASSTGGELFF. The CDR3 nucleotides are TGTGCCAGCAGCACCGGTGGGGAGCTGTTTTTT.

The rearrangement links TRBV20-1 to TRBJ2-1, with a tentative D call TRBD2 (6 bases). Trimming removed 3 bases at V and 5 bases at J, with 11 bases between. Germline values: CDR1 DFQATT, CDR2 SNEGSKA (reference sequence). This CDR3 has 13 amino acids. The CDR3 DNA reads TGCAGTGCTAGCGGGAGAATTCACAATGAGCAGTTCTTC. It yields the protein CSASGRIHNEQFF.

This chain connects TRBV29-1 to TRBJ1-2; tentatively, D is TRBD1 (5 bases). Germline CDR1 is SQVTM and CDR2 is ANQGSEA. The CDR3 loop spans 18 amino acids. Trimming pared 4 bases from V and 1 base from J, leaving 25 bases between. The CDR3 region has the DNA TGCAGCGTTGTAGTAGGAGCGGGGACTAGCGCCTTTAACTATGGCTACACCTTC. This encodes CSVVVGAGTSAFNYGYTF.

This clonotype was observed a few times. This rearrangement joins TRBV5-1 to TRBJ2-6; D gene unclear. The V gene's germline CDR1 is SGHRS and CDR2 YFSETQ. This CDR3 contains 15 residues. Trimming stripped 0 bases from V and 0 bases from J, with 4 bases between. The CDR3, as DNA: TGCGCCAGCAGCTTGGAACTCTCTGGGGCCAACGTCCTGACTTTC. It encodes CASSLELSGANVLTF.

This clonotype has only a few counts. The rearrangement links TRBV2 to TRBJ1-1; tentative D call: TRBD1 (6 bases). Deletions cut 5 bases from V and 7 bases from J, with 14 bases between. The CDR3 length is 13 residues. Germline assignment: CDR1 SNHLY and CDR2 FYNNEI. CDR3 in DNA: TGTGCCAGCAGTAGCTACAGGGACGTTGAAGCTTTCTTT. Protein: CASSSYRDVEAFF. The full variable domain, with the rest looked up from reference TRBV2 and TRBJ1-1, is EPEVTQTPSHQVTQMGQEVILRCVPISNHLYFYWYRQILGQKVEFLVSFYNNEISEKSEIFDDQFSVERPDGSNFTLKIRSTKLEDSAMYFCASSSYRDVEAFFGQGTRLTVV.

This chain uses TRBV12-3 or TRBV12-4 with TRBJ2-3, with 7 bases fitting TRBD2. CDR3 size: 17 residues. V lost 2 bases, J lost 0 bases, and 8 bases stayed unmatched. In DNA, the CDR3 is TGTGCCAGCAGTTTACGCCTAGCGGTCTCTAGCACAGATACGCAGTATTTT. This encodes CASSLRLAVSSTDTQYF.

This clonotype has more than one count but fewer than ten. This chain links TRBV5-1 with TRBJ2-1; possible D gene TRBD2, 5 bases. The germline gives CDR1 SGHRS, CDR2 YFSETQ. The CDR3 sequence is 13 residues long. The V end was cut by 0 bases, the J end by 7 bases, with 8 bases between. Written as DNA, the CDR3 is TGCGCCAGCAGCTTGGCATCGGGGAATGAGCAGTTCTTC. Translation: CASSLASGNEQFF.

The chain joins TRBV10-3 to TRBJ1-1, with D unresolved. The CDR3 has 13 amino acids. Germline V lookup: CDR1 ENHRY, CDR2 SYGVKD. V lost 6 bases, J lost 0 bases, and 8 bases lay in between. CDR3 sequence reads: CAISPGVNTEAFF. CDR3 in DNA: TGTGCCATCAGCCCGGGTGTGAACACTGAAGCTTTCTTT.

This clonotype was observed once. The V call is TRBV6-2 or TRBV6-3, the J call TRBJ1-5; D remains ambiguous. CDR1 and CDR2 from the germline V gene are MNHEY and SVGEGT. V was pared by 2 bases and J by 4 bases, with 21 bases between. The CDR3 totals 18 residues. CDR3 amino acids: CASSYLRALTSSNQPQHF. DNA for the CDR3: TGTGCCAGCAGTTACCTGAGGGCCCTGACGTCTTCGAATCAGCCCCAGCATTTT.

This clonotype was found a few times. As DNA, the CDR3 is TGCAGTGCTACCAGGCCGTCCTACGAGCAGTACTTC. It yields the protein CSATRPSYEQYF. The V and J genes are TRBV20-1 and TRBJ2-7; D call uncertain. Trimming pared 4 bases from V and 1 base from J, leaving 8 bases between. CDR3 length: 12 residues. Germline V lookup: CDR1 DFQATT, CDR2 SNEGSKA (reference sequence).

The gene calls are TRBV5-5 and TRBJ2-1; 14 bases line up with TRBD2. Germline CDR1 SGHKS, CDR2 YYEKEE (reference sequence). Trimming cost V 4 bases and J 8 bases; bases outside gene matches: 8. The CDR3 runs 16 residues. The CDR3 protein is CASSPGLAGEGYEQFF. CDR3 nucleotide sequence: TGTGCCAGCAGCCCGGGACTAGCGGGAGAGGGTTATGAGCAGTTCTTC. The whole variable domain, filled in from reference TRBV5-5 and TRBJ2-1, reads DAGVTQSPTHLIKTRGQQVTLRCSPISGHKSVSWYQQVLGQGPQFIFQYYEKEERGRGNFPDRFSARQFPNYSSELNVNALLLGDSALYLCASSPGLAGEGYEQFFGPGTRLTVL.

This clonotype was observed a handful of times. The chain employs TRBV5-1 and TRBJ2-3; D assignment may be TRBD1 or TRBD2 (5 bases each). Germline V lookup: CDR1 SGHRS, CDR2 YFSETQ. This CDR3 is built from 12 residues. Trimming shortened V by 2 bases and J by 11 bases, and 12 bases separated the two germline ends. The CDR3 sequence is CASSFEGTEQYF. In DNA form, the CDR3 reads TGCGCCAGCAGCTTCGAAGGGACGGAGCAGTATTTT.

There are a few counts of this clonotype. The rearrangement uses TRBV18 and TRBJ2-3; D not certain. The CDR3 extends over 13 amino acids. V was pared by 1 base and J by 2 bases, with 4 bases between. CDR1 is KGHSH and CDR2 is LQKENI in the germline V gene. The DNA for the CDR3 is TGTGCCAGCTCACCACGGGTCACAGATACGCAGTATTTT. Protein sequence: CASSPRVTDTQYF.

The rearrangement joins TRBV7-2 to TRBJ1-2; 8 nucleotides agree with TRBD1. This CDR3 has 13 residues. Germline CDR1 and CDR2: SGHTA and FQGNSA. Trimming at V came to 7 bases and at J to 8 bases, leaving 9 bases not matched to a gene. The CDR3 loop reads CASTKDRDGGYTF. In DNA form, the CDR3 reads TGTGCCAGCACCAAGGACAGGGACGGCGGCTACACCTTC.